These 21 T cell receptor beta chains share one sample of origin, sequenced in a study of blood T cell repertoires in COVID-19. The assay was immunoSEQ multiplex PCR, and TCRdb's table has in-frame clones only and misses some. The profile shows roughly 190,000 clones, 80% to 95% of them singletons. Sequencing used peripheral blood. The receptors were sampled from a man between 45 and 60 years old with acute or convalescent COVID-19.

V usage is TRBV9 and J usage is TRBJ2-1; possibly TRBD1 for D (6 bases). There are 14 residues in the CDR3. The V and J ends lost 3 bases and 6 bases respectively, with 13 bases between them. The germline V gene has CDR1 SGDLS and CDR2 YYNGEE. The CDR3 loop reads CASSAALGGNEQFF. The CDR3 DNA is TGTGCCAGCAGCGCCGCGCTAGGGGGCAATGAGCAGTTCTTC.

The J gene is TRBJ2-3, the V gene TRBV29-1; 10 nucleotides line up with TRBD2. There are 15 residues in the CDR3. After removal of 7 bases from V and 0 bases from J, the junction contained 7 bases not matched to a gene. Germline lookup yields CDR1 SQVTM and CDR2 ANQGSEA. The CDR3 sequence is CSAPQREGSTDTQYF. CDR3 DNA sequence: TGCAGCGCCCCCCAGCGGGAGGGGAGCACAGATACGCAGTATTTT.

The chain employs TRBV18 and TRBJ2-2; D not resolved. CDR1 is KGHSH, CDR2 LQKENI, per germline. With 5 bases removed from V and 0 bases from J, the gap between germline ends came to 16 bases. This CDR3 region has 17 residues. The CDR3 sequence: CASSIIQVTPNTGELFF. The CDR3 DNA is TGTGCCAGCTCAATAATCCAGGTGACCCCGAACACCGGGGAGCTGTTTTTT. Supplemented by reference TRBV18 and TRBJ2-2, the full variable domain reads NAGVMQNPRHLVRRRGQEARLRCSPMKGHSHVYWYRQLPEEGLKFMVYLQKENIIDESGMPKERFSAEFPKEGPSILRIQQVVRGDSAAYFCASSIIQVTPNTGELFFGEGSRLTVL.

V and J are TRBV30 and TRBJ1-1, with 10 positions matching TRBD1. Trimming took 3 bases from V and 7 from J; bases not matched to a gene: 5. The germline V gene encodes CDR1 GTSNPN and CDR2 SVGIG (reference sequence). The CDR3 has 13 residues. The CDR3 nucleotides are TGTGCCTGGAGGGGACAGGGGTTAGGTGAAGCTTTCTTT. It codes for CAWRGQGLGEAFF.

The chain joins TRBV24-1 to TRBJ1-3; no reliable D call. The germline V gene encodes CDR1 KGHDR and CDR2 SFDVKD. The V end lost 1 base, the J end lost 0 bases, and 6 bases lay between the germline ends. This CDR3 region has 15 residues. The CDR3 loop is CATSDLEDSGNTIYF. DNA for the CDR3: TGTGCCACCAGTGATTTAGAGGACTCTGGAAACACCATATATTTT.

For the CDR3, the DNA is TGTGCCTGGAGTGGACTTACCGGCAATCAGCCCCAGCATTTT. It translates to CAWSGLTGNQPQHF. This chain uses TRBV30 with TRBJ1-5; D uncertain. The CDR3 contains 14 residues. In germline, CDR1 is GTSNPN, CDR2 SVGIG (reference sequence). The V end was cut by 1 base, the J end by 2 bases, with 9 bases between. Using reference TRBV30 and TRBJ1-5 for the parts outside the CDR3, the full variable domain is SQTIHQWPATLVQPVGSPLSLECTVEGTSNPNLYWYRQAAGRGLQLLFYSVGIGQISSEVPQNLSASRPQDRQFILSSKKLLLSDSGFYLCAWSGLTGNQPQHFGDGTRLSIL.

Points on this clone: This specimen includes other DNA sequences encoding the same CDR3. V usage is TRBV6-2 or TRBV6-3 and J usage is TRBJ1-1; TRBD1 is a possible D gene (6 bases). The germline V gene has CDR1 MNHEY and CDR2 SVGEGT. The CDR3 has 12 residues. Trimming shortened V by 2 bases and J by 8 bases, and 9 bases separated the two germline ends. CDR3 region: CASSYPDREAFF. CDR3 sequence (DNA): TGTGCCAGCAGTTACCCCGACAGGGAAGCTTTCTTT.

The CDR3 DNA reads as TGTGCCAGCAGCAAGGTTTCCTACGCTGGAAACACCATATATTTT. Encoded protein: CASSKVSYAGNTIYF. The chain uses TRBV21-1 and TRBJ1-3. TRBV21-1 is classified as a pseudogene. CDR3 size: 15 residues.

The chain has TRBV6-5 and TRBJ1-5; D is perhaps TRBD1 (5 bases). The V gene lost 2 bases and the J gene lost 7 bases, with 12 bases spanning the gap. The CDR3 has 14 residues. Germline values: CDR1 MNHEY, CDR2 SVGAGI. The CDR3 region is CASSYRSGKQPQHF. The CDR3 DNA is TGTGCCAGCAGTTACCGGTCAGGGAAACAGCCCCAGCATTTT.

The V gene is TRBV10-3, the J gene TRBJ1-5; 10 bases fit TRBD1. J was trimmed by 2 bases and V by 7 bases; bases with no gene match: 5. The CDR3 consists of 15 residues. The germline V gene has CDR1 ENHRY and CDR2 SYGVKD. CDR3 coding DNA: TGTGCCATCAAGGATGGGACAGGGGGCAATCAGCCCCAGCATTTT. Protein: CAIKDGTGGNQPQHF.

Here the CDR3 DNA reads TGTGCCAGCAGCCAAGATCTCGGGAGTAGACAGCCCCAGCATTTT. The encoded protein is CASSQDLGSRQPQHF. The chain links TRBV3-1 (or the pseudogene TRBV3-2) to TRBJ1-5; no reliable D call. The CDR3 spans 15 residues. V lost 0 bases and J 7 bases, leaving 13 bases between the germline ends. Per germline, CDR1 LGHDT and CDR2 YNNKEL (reference sequence).

This chain connects TRBV9 to TRBJ2-1; TRBD2 is a possible D gene (6 bases). The germline V gene encodes CDR1 SGDLS and CDR2 YYNGEE. With 3 bases removed from V and 0 bases from J, the gap between germline ends came to 10 bases. This CDR3 region has 15 residues. The CDR3 spells CASSAGLPSYNEQFF. CDR3 bases: TGTGCCAGCAGCGCCGGACTACCCTCCTACAATGAGCAGTTCTTC.

The chain couples TRBV7-9 to TRBJ2-3; TRBD1 aligns across 9 bases. CDR3 length: 15 amino acids. In germline, CDR1 is SEHNR, CDR2 FQNEAQ (reference sequence). V was pared by 5 bases and J by 5 bases, with 8 bases of the junction left unmatched. CDR3 nucleotide sequence: TGTGCCAGCAGCCCGAGGACAGGGGTTGGAGATACGCAGTATTTT. Translated: CASSPRTGVGDTQYF.

The chain combines TRBV7-3 with TRBJ2-1; the D is unclear. The V end lost 5 bases, the J end lost 4 bases, and 9 bases lay between the germline ends. The CDR3 runs 13 residues. In germline, CDR1 is SGHTA, CDR2 FQGTGA. CDR3 residues: CASSPLDYNEQFF. The CDR3 DNA reads TGTGCCAGCAGCCCTCTAGATTACAATGAGCAGTTCTTC.

The CDR3, as DNA: TGTGCCAGCAGCCTGGGACTAGCGGGACGCACCGGGGAGCTGTTTTTT. It encodes CASSLGLAGRTGELFF. The chain uses TRBV7-2 and TRBJ2-2, with 13 bases aligning to TRBD2. CDR1 SGHTA and CDR2 FQGNSA come from the germline V gene. V was clipped by 5 bases and J by 4 bases; unmatched bases: 4. The CDR3 length is 16 residues.

V is TRBV4-1 and J is TRBJ2-7; TRBD2 is a possible D gene (6 bases). This CDR3 is built from 14 residues. V lost 1 base to trimming and J lost 5 bases, with 12 bases between them. Germline-derived CDR1 and CDR2 are MGHRA and YSYEKL. The chain's CDR3 is CASSQGRRGDEQYF. In DNA, the CDR3 is TGCGCCAGCAGCCAAGGACGGAGGGGCGACGAGCAGTACTTC.

The chain combines TRBV5-1 with TRBJ1-2, with 8 bases fitting TRBD1. In germline, CDR1 is SGHRS, CDR2 YFSETQ. This CDR3 is 13 amino acids long. With 5 bases clipped from V and 4 bases from J, the junction kept 4 bases outside the gene matches. The CDR3 loop reads CASRVDRGYGYTF. CDR3 nucleotide sequence: TGCGCCAGCAGAGTTGACAGGGGCTATGGCTACACCTTC.

V gene TRBV9 combines with J gene TRBJ2-2; tentatively, D is TRBD2 (6 bases). Per the germline V gene, CDR1 is SGDLS and CDR2 is YYNGEE. V was trimmed by 0 bases and J by 2 bases, leaving 11 bases between them. The CDR3 extends over 16 amino acids. As DNA, the CDR3 is TGTGCCAGCAGCGTAGGTGCGGGATACAACACCGGGGAGCTGTTTTTT. The encoded protein is CASSVGAGYNTGELFF. The complete variable domain, with remaining parts taken from reference TRBV9 and TRBJ2-2, reads DSGVTQTPKHLITATGQRVTLRCSPRSGDLSVYWYQQSLDQGLQFLIQYYNGEERAKGNILERFSAQQFPDLHSELNLSSLELGDSALYFCASSVGAGYNTGELFFGEGSRLTVL.

The V call is TRBV24-1, the J call TRBJ2-2; D perhaps matches TRBD1 (6 bases). CDR3 length: 14 residues. The V end lost 7 bases, the J end lost 0 bases, and 8 bases lay between the germline ends. Per the germline V gene, CDR1 is KGHDR and CDR2 is SFDVKD. The DNA of the CDR3 is TGTGCCACCAGAGGGGGAACGAACACCGGGGAGCTGTTTTTT. Amino acid sequence: CATRGGTNTGELFF.

The genes are TRBV12-3 or TRBV12-4 and TRBJ1-5, with D uncertain. Trimming cost V 5 bases and J 0 bases, with 5 bases left between them. The CDR3 has 13 amino acids. The CDR3 region has the DNA TGTGCCAGCAGTACATATAGCAATCAGCCCCAGCATTTT. Its protein product is CASSTYSNQPQHF.

On this clone: This specimen includes other DNA sequences encoding the same CDR3. The chain uses TRBV6-2 or TRBV6-3 and TRBJ1-1; D might be TRBD1 (5 bases). Germline V gene data show CDR1 as MNHEY and CDR2 as SVGEGT. CDR3 size: 13 residues. V gave up 3 bases and J gave up 1 base, with 6 bases separating them. CDR3: CASSYTGNTEAFF. The CDR3 nucleotides read TGTGCCAGCAGTTATACAGGGAACACTGAAGCTTTCTTT.